What follows is one T cell receptor (beta chain) and its context. Its antigen is not yet known. One base away there is no much larger clone; base qualities are not given. Using the deep immunoSEQ assay, multiplex PCR amplified TCR CDR3 regions from genomic DNA. Extracted genomic DNA from each cell subset was distributed evenly across all wells of several immunoSEQ 96-well plates, and each plate was treated as a replicate. Each replicate PCR for sorted subsets received 200 ng genomic DNA, equal to 30,000 or so T cell genomes. Purified libraries were quantified with a Qubit 3.0 fluorometer, sized on a Bioanalyzer 2100, and re-quantified with the KAPA Library Quantification kit. A separate single-read 150-cycle Illumina NextSeq 550 flow cell was used to sequence each immunoSEQ 96-well plate. The paper's data handling went like this. Because the immunoSEQ output held only junctional sequences and lacked quality scores, the filtering could not match the filtering applied to full-length reads. To assign V/J genes and CDR3, sequences were annotated against IMGT germline references using PyIR, a Python wrapper for IgBLAST v1.9. Reads with weak V/J assignments (E-value above 1e-6), missing CDR3, stop codons, out-of-frame junctions, or ambiguous translated residues were removed. V3J clonotypes were defined by identical inferred V gene, J gene, and CDR3 amino acid sequence. Percentage overlap between repertoires was calculated by dividing the number of shared unique clonotypes by the size of the smaller repertoire. RTK rarefaction, the Chao1 estimator, and Recon v2.1 estimates of unobserved clonotypes were used to assess repertoire richness. OLGA was used to compute generation probabilities for all TCRbeta clonotypes that the gDNA method yielded from a handful of donors. Entries here come from immuneACCESS through TCRdb and include only in-frame sequences with V and J called. Some clones fail to appear in such tables; in the studies checked, an unresolved V gene covers under half of the shortfall, and the cause of the remainder is unknown. Clone size and V and J calls were adopted from that table, with D and trimming inferred from the DNA. The sample records millions of clones, around 95% of which are singletons. Roughly 0.13% of the sample is held by the ten biggest clonotypes.

The donors were healthy, HIV-negative adults with no recently reported acute infections or vaccinations. Every donor was a Caucasian adult living in Nashville, Tennessee, USA. CD4+ T cells were enriched by magnetic negative selection; naive cells were then positively selected on CD45RA, and the negative fraction formed the memory subset. Blood was obtained by leukapheresis, after which PBMCs were separated by Ficoll-Histopaque density gradient centrifugation and cryopreserved in liquid nitrogen vapor phase. Purity and quantity of every magnetically sorted T cell population were checked by analytical flow cytometry. From each sorted fraction, genomic DNA was isolated and quantified by UV absorbance on a Nanodrop 2000c. The data stem from a study of shared clonotypes between healthy human individuals (dated by TCRdb to 2018 to 2020). Regarding the study in general: Two women and three men aged 18 to 49 years were included in the cohort. Leukapheresis yielded between about 0.85 and 9.5 billion PBMCs per donor. To increase sequencing depth and limit assay-specific biases, different laboratories used diverse techniques to prepare libraries and sequence TCR repertoires. For each donor, three plates each were used for CD4 naive and CD4 memory, two plates were used for CD8 naive, and one plate was used for CD8 memory. To estimate repertoire size and how much clonotypes are shared between individuals, the study performed deep sequencing of blood TCR repertoires from a handful of healthy adults. Study-level results and caveats: The genetic and exposure-history diversity represented was limited by the small number of donors. When a handful of donors were compared, the shared fraction of clonotypes was 5% to 6.5% for naive CD4, around 4% for naive CD8, 2.3% for memory CD4, and 0.4% for memory CD8. Naive subsets generally had larger estimated clonotype richness than memory subsets. Sampling was limited to blood, and TCR repertoires in tissue likely differ from TCR repertoires in blood. Based on pairwise subsampling, the degree of clonotype sharing among donors was expected to be affected by sequencing depth. Even with the large sequencing depth, rarefaction of the sorted-subset datasets indicated that sequencing was incomplete. Compared with non-shared clonotypes, clonotypes shared by all four sorted-subset donors had higher generation probabilities.

The CDR3 runs 13 amino acids, cysteine and phenylalanine included. Only the CDR3 DNA stays, 39 bases, in frame from base 1. CDR1 GTSNPN and CDR2 SVGIG are derived from the germline V gene (reference sequence). The junction carries 15 bases between V and J, which are trimmed by 3 bases and 6 bases respectively. The chain is encoded by TRBV30 joined to TRBJ2-7; no D gene is confidently identified. The sequenced sample was naive CD4+ T cells sorted from blood. The cell subset or site tag for this specimen amounts to: CD45RA+ positively selected. The origin of this receptor is a man between 18 and 35 years old in good health. The CDR3 region has the sequence CAWSQRWGREQYF. In nucleotides, the sequence is TGTGCCTGGAGCCAAAGGTGGGGTCGCGAGCAGTACTTC.